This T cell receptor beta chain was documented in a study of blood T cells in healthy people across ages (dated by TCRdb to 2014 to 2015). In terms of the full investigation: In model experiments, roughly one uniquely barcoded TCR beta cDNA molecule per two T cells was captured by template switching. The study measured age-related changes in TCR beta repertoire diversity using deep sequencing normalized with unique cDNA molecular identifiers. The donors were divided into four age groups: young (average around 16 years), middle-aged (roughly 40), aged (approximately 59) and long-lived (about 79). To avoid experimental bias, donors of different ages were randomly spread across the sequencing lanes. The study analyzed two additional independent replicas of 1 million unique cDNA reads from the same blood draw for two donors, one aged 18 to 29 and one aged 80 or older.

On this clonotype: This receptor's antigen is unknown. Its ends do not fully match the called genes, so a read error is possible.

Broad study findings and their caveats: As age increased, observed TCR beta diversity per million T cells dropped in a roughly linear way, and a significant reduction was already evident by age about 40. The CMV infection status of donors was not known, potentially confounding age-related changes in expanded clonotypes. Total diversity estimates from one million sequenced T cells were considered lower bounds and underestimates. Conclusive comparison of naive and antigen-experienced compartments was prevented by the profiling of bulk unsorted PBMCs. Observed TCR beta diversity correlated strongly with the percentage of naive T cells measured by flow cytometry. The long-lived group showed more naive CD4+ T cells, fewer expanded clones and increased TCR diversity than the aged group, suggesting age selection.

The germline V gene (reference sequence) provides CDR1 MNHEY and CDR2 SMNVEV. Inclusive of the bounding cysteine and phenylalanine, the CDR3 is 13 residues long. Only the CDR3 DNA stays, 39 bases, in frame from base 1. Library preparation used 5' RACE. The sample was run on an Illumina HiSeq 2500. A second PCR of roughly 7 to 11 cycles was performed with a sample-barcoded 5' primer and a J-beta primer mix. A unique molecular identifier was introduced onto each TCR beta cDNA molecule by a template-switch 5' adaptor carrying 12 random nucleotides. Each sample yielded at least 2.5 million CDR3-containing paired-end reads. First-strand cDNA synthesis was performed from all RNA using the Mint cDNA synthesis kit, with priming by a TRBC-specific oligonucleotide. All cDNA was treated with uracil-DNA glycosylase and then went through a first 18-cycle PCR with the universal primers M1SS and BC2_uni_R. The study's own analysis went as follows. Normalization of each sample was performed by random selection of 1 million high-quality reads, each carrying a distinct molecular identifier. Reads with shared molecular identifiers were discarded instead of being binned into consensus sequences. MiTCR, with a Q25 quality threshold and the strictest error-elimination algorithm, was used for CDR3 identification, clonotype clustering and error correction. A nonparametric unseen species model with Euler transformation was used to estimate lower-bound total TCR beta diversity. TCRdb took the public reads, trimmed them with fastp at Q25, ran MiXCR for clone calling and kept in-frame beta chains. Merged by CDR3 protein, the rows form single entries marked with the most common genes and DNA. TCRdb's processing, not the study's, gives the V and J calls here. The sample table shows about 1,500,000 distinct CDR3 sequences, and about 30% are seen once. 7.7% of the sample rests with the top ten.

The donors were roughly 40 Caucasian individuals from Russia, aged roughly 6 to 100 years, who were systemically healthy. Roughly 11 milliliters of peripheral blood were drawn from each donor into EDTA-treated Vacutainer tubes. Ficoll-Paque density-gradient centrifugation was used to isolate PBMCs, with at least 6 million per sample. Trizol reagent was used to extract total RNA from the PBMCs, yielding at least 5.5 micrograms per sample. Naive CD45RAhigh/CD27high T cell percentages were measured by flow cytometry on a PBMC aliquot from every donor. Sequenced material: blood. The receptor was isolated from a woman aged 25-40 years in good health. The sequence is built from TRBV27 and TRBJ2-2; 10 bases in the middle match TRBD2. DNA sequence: TGTGCTAGCACCGGGACTAGCGCCGGGGAGCTGTTTTTT. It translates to CASTGTSAGELFF.